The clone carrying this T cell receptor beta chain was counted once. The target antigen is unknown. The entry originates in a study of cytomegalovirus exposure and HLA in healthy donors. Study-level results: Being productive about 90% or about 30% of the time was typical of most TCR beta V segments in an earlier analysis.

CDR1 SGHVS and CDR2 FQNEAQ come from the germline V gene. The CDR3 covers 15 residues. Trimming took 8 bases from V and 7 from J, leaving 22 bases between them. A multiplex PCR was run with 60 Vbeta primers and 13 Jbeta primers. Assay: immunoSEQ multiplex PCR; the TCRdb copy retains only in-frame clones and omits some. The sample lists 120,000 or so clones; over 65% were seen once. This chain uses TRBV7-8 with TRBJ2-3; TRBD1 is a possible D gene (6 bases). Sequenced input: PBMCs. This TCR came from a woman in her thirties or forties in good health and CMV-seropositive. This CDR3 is CASVLGDKIRNTQYF. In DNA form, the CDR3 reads TGTGCCAGCGTACTCGGGGACAAAATAAGGAATACGCAGTATTTT.